This T cell receptor beta chain was documented in a study of cytomegalovirus exposure and HLA in healthy donors. Notes on the study in general: Later analysis associated a missense DCLRE1C variant with TCR beta V- and J-gene trimming. Being productive about 87% or about 30% of the time was typical of most TCR beta V segments in an earlier analysis. Rates of TCR association differed by HLA locus in a later analysis, with DRB1 highest and HLA-C lowest.

Researchers ran the PCR with 60 Vbeta and 13 Jbeta primers. Produced via immunoSEQ multiplex PCR; TCRdb's table is partial and in-frame only. The data show 80,000 or so clones, with roughly two thirds seen just once and approximately 4.4% held by the top ten. This clone has a handful of counts. What it recognizes is unknown. V was clipped by 2 bases and J by 5 bases; unmatched bases: 1. CDR1 is MNHNY, CDR2 SVGAGI, per germline (reference sequence). This CDR3 spans 14 amino acids. The sequence was collected from a man aged 55 to 70 in good health and CMV-seropositive. The chain combines TRBV6-6 with TRBJ2-7; TRBD1 agrees at 12 bases. Sequenced input: PBMCs. Written as DNA, the CDR3 is TGTGCCAGCAGTTACGGGACAGGGGGCCACGAGCAGTACTTC. This encodes CASSYGTGGHEQYF.